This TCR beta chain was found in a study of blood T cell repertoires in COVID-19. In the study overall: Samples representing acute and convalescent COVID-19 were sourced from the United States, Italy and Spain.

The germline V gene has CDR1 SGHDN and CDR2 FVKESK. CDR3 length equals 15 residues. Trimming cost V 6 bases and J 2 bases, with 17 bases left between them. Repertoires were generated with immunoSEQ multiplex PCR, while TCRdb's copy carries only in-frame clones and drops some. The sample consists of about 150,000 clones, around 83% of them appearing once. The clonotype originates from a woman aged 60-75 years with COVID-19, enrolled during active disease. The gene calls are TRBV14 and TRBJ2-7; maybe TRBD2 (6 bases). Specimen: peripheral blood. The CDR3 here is CASSPIGGMTYEQYF. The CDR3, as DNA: TGTGCCAGCAGTCCTATCGGAGGGATGACCTACGAGCAGTACTTC.